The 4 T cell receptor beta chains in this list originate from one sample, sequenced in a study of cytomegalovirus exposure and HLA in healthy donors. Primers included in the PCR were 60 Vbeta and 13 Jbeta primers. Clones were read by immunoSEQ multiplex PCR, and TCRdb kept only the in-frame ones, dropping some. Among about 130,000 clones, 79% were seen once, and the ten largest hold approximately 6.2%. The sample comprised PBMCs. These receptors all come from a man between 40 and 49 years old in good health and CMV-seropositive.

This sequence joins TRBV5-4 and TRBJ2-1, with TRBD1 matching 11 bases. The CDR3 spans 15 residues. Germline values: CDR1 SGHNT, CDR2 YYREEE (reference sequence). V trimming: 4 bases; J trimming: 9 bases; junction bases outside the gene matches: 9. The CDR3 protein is CASSMGTGGLGEQFF. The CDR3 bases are TGTGCCAGCAGCATGGGGACAGGGGGGCTGGGTGAGCAGTTCTTC.

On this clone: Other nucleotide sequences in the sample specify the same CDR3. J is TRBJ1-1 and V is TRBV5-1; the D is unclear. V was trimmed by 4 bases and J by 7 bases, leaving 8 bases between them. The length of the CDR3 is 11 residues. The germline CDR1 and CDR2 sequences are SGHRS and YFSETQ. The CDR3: CASSREGEAFF. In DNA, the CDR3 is TGCGCCAGCAGCCGGGAGGGTGAAGCTTTCTTT. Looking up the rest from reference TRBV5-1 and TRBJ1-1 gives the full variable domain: KAGVTQTPRYLIKTRGQQVTLSCSPISGHRSVSWYQQTPGQGLQFLFEYFSETQRNKGNFPGRFSGRQFSNSRSEMNVSTLELGDSALYLCASSREGEAFFGQGTRLTVV.

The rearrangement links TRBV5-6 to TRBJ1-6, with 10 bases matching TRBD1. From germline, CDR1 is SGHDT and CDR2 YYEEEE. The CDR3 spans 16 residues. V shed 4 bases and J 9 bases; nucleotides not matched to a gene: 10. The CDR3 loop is CASSPREGTGVSPLHF. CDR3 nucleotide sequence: TGTGCCAGCAGCCCGCGGGAGGGGACAGGGGTTTCACCCCTCCACTTT.

This CDR3 is CASSTFTGTGLETQYF. DNA for the CDR3: TGTGCCAGTAGTACTTTCACAGGAACAGGGCTGGAGACCCAGTACTTC. The chain is built from TRBV19 and TRBJ2-5, with D possibly being TRBD1 (6 bases). CDR1 is LNHDA and CDR2 is SQIVND in the germline V gene (reference sequence). Between the trimmed V and J ends, which lost 4 bases and 5 bases, there was a span of 20 bases. The CDR3 sequence is 16 residues long.